This entry lists 31 T cell receptor beta chains sequenced from one sample in a study of T cell repertoires in cytomegalovirus infection. No antigen is known for these receptors. From the reads, TCRdb called clonotypes with MiXCR, one entry per CDR3 protein. The sample records roughly 990,000 distinct CDR3 sequences, around 30% being singletons. The sample consisted of cultured CD8+ T cells from PBMCs, taken from culture after CMV antigen stimulation. These receptors all stem from a human donor in good health (CMV status not recorded). Some clones in this sample may be carry-over from other donors' samples.

This clonotype appeared a few times. This chain links TRBV18 with TRBJ2-1, with a tentative D call TRBD1 (6 bases). Deletions cut 4 bases from V and 8 bases from J, with 21 bases between. The CDR3 has 16 amino acids. CDR1 and CDR2 (germline): KGHSH, LQKENI. CDR3 loop: CASSQLTGGPGDEQFF. The CDR3 region has the DNA TGTGCCAGCTCACAGTTAACAGGAGGTCCAGGGGATGAGCAGTTCTTC.

This clonotype appeared a few times. The chain couples TRBV6-6 to TRBJ2-7, with 9 bases aligning to TRBD2. CDR3 length equals 17 residues. Trimming removed 3 bases from V and 3 bases from J; junction bases left unmatched: 12. From germline, CDR1 is MNHNY and CDR2 SVGAGI (reference sequence). The CDR3 sequence: CASSYEERGALYYEQYV. The DNA of the CDR3 is TGTGCCAGCAGTTATGAGGAGCGGGGGGCCCTTTACTACGAGCAGTACGTC.

V gene TRBV7-9 combines with J gene TRBJ2-3; 9 positions agree with TRBD2. CDR3 size: 14 residues. V shed 5 bases, J shed 5 bases, and the junction held 5 bases outside the gene matches. Germline values: CDR1 SEHNR, CDR2 FQNEAQ (reference sequence). As DNA, the CDR3 is TGTGCCAGCAGCGAAGTAGCGGGGGTAGATACGCAGTATTTT. Translation gives CASSEVAGVDTQYF.

Comment on this clonotype: Germline and junction disagree at one end, which may indicate a read error. The CDR3, as DNA: TGTGCCAGCAGTTGGACTGGGGCCAACGTCCTGGCTTTC. Its protein product is CASSWTGANVLAF. The chain combines TRBV27 with TRBJ2-6, with D perhaps matching TRBD1 or TRBD2 (5 bases each). This CDR3 is 13 amino acids long. Germline CDR1 reads MNHEY; CDR2 reads SMNVEV (reference sequence).

This clonotype was observed a handful of times. This sequence joins TRBV5-6 and TRBJ2-6; TRBD1 matches at 7 bases. In germline, CDR1 is SGHDT, CDR2 YYEEEE. The CDR3 consists of 19 residues. V was pared by 0 bases and J by 8 bases, with 17 bases of the junction left unmatched. The CDR3 loop is CASSLGDRELQWRSNVLTF. DNA of the CDR3: TGTGCCAGCAGCTTGGGCGACAGGGAGTTGCAGTGGCGGTCCAACGTCCTGACTTTC.

In nucleotides, the CDR3 is TGCGCCAGCAGCTGGGCAGGGGATAATTCAGATACGCAGTATTTT. It translates to CASSWAGDNSDTQYF. V gene TRBV5-1 combines with J gene TRBJ2-3, with D maybe TRBD1 (6 bases). V lost 3 bases and J 4 bases, leaving 15 bases between the germline ends. Looked up from germline, CDR1 is SGHRS and CDR2 is YFSETQ. CDR3 length equals 15 residues.

This sequence joins TRBV7-8 and TRBJ2-7; D remains unclear. Germline values: CDR1 SGHVS, CDR2 FQNEAQ. V gave up 1 base and J gave up 2 bases, with 12 bases separating them. The CDR3 runs to 15 residues. The CDR3 nucleotides are TGTGCCAGCAGCTTAGGTACAGCTTCTACCTACGAGCAGTACGTC. Translated: CASSLGTASTYEQYV.

This clonotype occurred a few times. The gene calls are TRBV7-9 and TRBJ2-1; unclear D gene. The CDR3 has 13 amino acids. The germline V gene has CDR1 SEHNR and CDR2 FQNEAQ (reference sequence). V lost 1 base and J lost 10, with 11 bases in between. CDR3 protein: CASSLDNSKEQFF. CDR3 coding DNA: TGTGCCAGCAGCTTAGATAACTCAAAGGAGCAGTTCTTC.

DNA of the CDR3: TGTGCCAGCAGTTTCCCTGGGGGATACACAGATACGCAGTATTTT. It translates to CASSFPGGYTDTQYF. V usage is TRBV12-3 or TRBV12-4 and J usage is TRBJ2-3, with D possibly being TRBD1 or TRBD2 (5 bases each). Trimming shortened V by 3 bases and J by 2 bases, and 12 bases separated the two germline ends. CDR3 length: 15 residues.

J is TRBJ1-5 and V is TRBV12-3 or TRBV12-4, with 9 bases lining up with TRBD1. The V gene end was trimmed by 4 bases and the J gene end by 6 bases; junction bases not matched to a gene: 7. The CDR3 is made up of 15 amino acids. In DNA, the CDR3 is TGTGCCAGCAGTTCCGGGACAGGGATCTCTCAGCCCCAGCATTTT. Translation: CASSSGTGISQPQHF.

The CDR3 nucleotides read TGTGCCAGCAGTTGGGACCTAGAAGGGGCTGAAGCTTTCTTT. Residues: CASSWDLEGAEAFF. J is TRBJ1-1 and V is TRBV27, with a weak D call TRBD1 (5 bases). The length of the CDR3 is 14 residues. V shed 4 bases and J shed 6 bases, with 15 bases lying between them. Germline CDR1 is MNHEY and CDR2 is SMNVEV (reference sequence).

This clonotype was picked up a small number of times. The chain recombines TRBV24-1 with TRBJ1-5, with a weak D call TRBD1 (6 bases). Trimming left V 0 bases short and J 3 bases short, with 8 bases between. This CDR3 spans 15 amino acids. Looked up from germline, CDR1 is KGHDR and CDR2 is SFDVKD. The chain's CDR3 is CATSDLGGPNQPQHF. The DNA of the CDR3 is TGTGCCACCAGTGATTTGGGGGGGCCCAATCAGCCCCAGCATTTT.

As for this clonotype: A single base separates this from a much larger clone, so it may be a read error. The chain combines TRBV3-1 with TRBJ2-1, with no clear D. Germline-derived CDR1 and CDR2 are LGHDT and YNNKEL (reference sequence). This CDR3 has 12 amino acids. Here the CDR3 DNA reads TGTGCCAGCAACCAACGATACAATGAGCAGTTCTTC. Amino acid sequence: CASNQRYNEQFF.

This clonotype has ten or more counts. V gene TRBV7-9 combines with J gene TRBJ2-7; 9 bases are shared with TRBD2. Germline CDR1 is SEHNR and CDR2 is FQNEAQ (reference sequence). V was pared by 1 base and J by 4 bases, with 8 bases of the junction left unmatched. The CDR3 has 16 amino acids. The CDR3 is CASSLEDLAGTYEQYF. The CDR3 DNA reads TGTGCCAGCAGCTTAGAGGATCTAGCGGGGACTTACGAGCAGTACTTC.

The genes are TRBV7-9 and TRBJ1-1; 10 nucleotides match TRBD1. Germline values: CDR1 SEHNR, CDR2 FQNEAQ (reference sequence). The V segment lost 10 bases and the J segment 11 bases; nucleotides outside the gene matches: 7. The CDR3 loop spans 11 amino acids. The chain's CDR3 is CAIFGTGAAFF. CDR3 bases: TGTGCCATCTTCGGGACAGGGGCCGCTTTCTTT.

This chain joins TRBV29-1 and TRBJ1-2, with D uncertain. V lost 3 bases and J lost 1, with 12 bases in between. Germline V gene lookup returns CDR1 SQVTM and CDR2 ANQGSEA. The CDR3 totals 14 residues. CDR3 protein: CSVEVQSFNYGYTF. Written as DNA, the CDR3 is TGCAGCGTTGAGGTGCAGTCTTTTAACTATGGCTACACCTTC.

This clonotype came up many times. The rearrangement uses TRBV7-8 and TRBJ2-7, with D uncertain. CDR1 is SGHVS, CDR2 FQNEAQ, per germline. V was trimmed by 2 bases and J by 3 bases, leaving 17 bases between them. CDR3 length equals 16 residues. CDR3 protein: CASSLTMRTLHYEQYF. The CDR3 nucleotides read TGTGCCAGCAGCTTAACTATGAGAACCCTCCACTACGAGCAGTACTTC. The whole variable domain, filled in from reference TRBV7-8 and TRBJ2-7, reads GAGVSQSPRYKVAKRGQDVALRCDPISGHVSLFWYQQALGQGPEFLTYFQNEAQLDKSGLPSDRFFAERPEGSVSTLKIQRTQQEDSAVYLCASSLTMRTLHYEQYFGPGTRLTVT.

This clonotype was seen a handful of times. The V gene is TRBV6-1, the J gene TRBJ2-7; 7 bases are shared with TRBD2. The ends lost 0 bases at V and 0 bases at J; junction bases unmatched: 8. The CDR3 has 17 residues. Germline CDR1 reads MNHNS; CDR2 reads SASEGT. This chain's CDR3 is CASSEAPRGRVSYEQYV. The CDR3 coding sequence is TGTGCCAGCAGTGAAGCTCCTCGTGGGAGGGTCTCCTACGAGCAGTACGTC.

This clonotype was seen a few times. The chain joins TRBV7-3 to TRBJ2-2; a possible D gene is TRBD2 (5 bases). V was cut by 0 bases and J by 8 bases, with 7 bases left in between. This CDR3 comprises 13 residues. Germline CDR1 SGHTA, CDR2 FQGTGA. This CDR3 reads CASSLTEEGELFF. In DNA, the CDR3 is TGTGCCAGCAGCTTAACGGAGGAAGGGGAGCTGTTTTTT.

The chain employs TRBV2 and TRBJ1-1; no clear D gene. Germline V CDR1 and CDR2: SNHLY, FYNNEI. Trimming took 1 base from V and 2 from J, leaving 5 bases between them. The CDR3 loop spans 13 amino acids. CDR3 loop: CASSEGSNTEAFF. In DNA form, the CDR3 reads TGTGCCAGCAGTGAAGGTTCAAACACTGAAGCTTTCTTT.

The chain carries TRBV19 and TRBJ1-1; no definite D call. V shed 3 bases and J shed 0 bases, with 8 bases lying between them. CDR1 and CDR2 from the germline V gene are LNHDA and SQIVND (reference sequence). The CDR3 extends over 14 amino acids. The CDR3 is CASSIGRVNTEAFF. The CDR3 bases are TGTGCCAGTAGTATTGGACGGGTGAACACTGAAGCTTTCTTT.

DNA of the CDR3: TGTGCCACCAGCAGATCCCCTGCAGCTAACGAGCAGTACGTC. Protein: CATSRSPAANEQYV. The chain carries TRBV15 and TRBJ2-7; D unclear. There are 14 residues in the CDR3. Trimming stripped 2 bases from V and 5 bases from J, with 13 bases between. Germline CDR1 is LNHNV and CDR2 is YYDKDF (reference sequence).

The rearrangement uses TRBV6-1 and TRBJ1-2, with 8 bases fitting TRBD1. Unmatched junction bases numbered 3, after V lost 0 bases and J lost 3 bases. The CDR3 runs 15 residues. Germline lookup yields CDR1 MNHNS and CDR2 SASEGT. CDR3 protein: CASSEAPGQDYGYTF. DNA of the CDR3: TGTGCCAGCAGTGAAGCCCCGGGACAGGACTATGGCTACACCTTC.

The chain uses TRBV5-5 and TRBJ1-1, with D perhaps matching TRBD1 (5 bases). The CDR3 is made up of 15 amino acids. V was shortened by 2 bases and J by 7 bases, with 18 bases between the two germline ends. Germline CDR1 is SGHKS and CDR2 is YYEKEE (reference sequence). CDR3 in DNA: TGTGCCAGCAGCTTTATAGGGGAGGTCTCTGGTGAAGCTTTCTTT. Protein: CASSFIGEVSGEAFF. The variable domain in full, with the rest retrieved from reference TRBV5-5 and TRBJ1-1, is DAGVTQSPTHLIKTRGQQVTLRCSPISGHKSVSWYQQVLGQGPQFIFQYYEKEERGRGNFPDRFSARQFPNYSSELNVNALLLGDSALYLCASSFIGEVSGEAFFGQGTRLTVV.

This clonotype was detected a few times. The V call is TRBV28, the J call TRBJ1-4; maybe TRBD1 (5 bases). This CDR3 has 15 amino acids. The germline V gene encodes CDR1 MDHEN and CDR2 SYDVKM. V was clipped by 4 bases and J by 5 bases, with 14 bases between them. In nucleotides, the CDR3 is TGTGCCAGCAGTTCCCTGGGCAGGGACAATGAAAAACTGTTTTTT. Its translation: CASSSLGRDNEKLFF.

This clonotype was seen only once. The chain uses TRBV7-6 and TRBJ1-1; D may be TRBD1 (5 bases). CDR1 SGHVS and CDR2 FNYEAQ come from the germline V gene. V lost 3 bases and J 9 bases, leaving 17 bases between the germline ends. This CDR3 has 14 amino acids. CDR3 in amino acids: CASSFGGIGTKAFF. CDR3 bases: TGTGCCAGCAGCTTTGGGGGAATAGGGACTAAAGCTTTCTTT.

In its sample, this clonotype was seen a few times. The V and J genes are TRBV5-1 and TRBJ2-3; 8 positions agree with TRBD2. CDR1 is SGHRS and CDR2 is YFSETQ in the germline V gene. After removal of 1 base from V and 5 bases from J, the junction contained 6 bases not matched to a gene. This CDR3 is 15 amino acids long. The DNA for the CDR3 is TGCGCCAGCAGCTTGTGGCGGGGGGATCGAGATACGCAGTATTTT. It is translated as CASSLWRGDRDTQYF.

For the CDR3, the DNA is TGTGCCAGTTGGAGGGGGACAGATACGCAGTATTTT. Protein: CASWRGTDTQYF. The chain employs TRBV27 and TRBJ2-3; D may match TRBD1 or TRBD2 (6 bases each). The CDR3 consists of 12 residues. The germline CDR1 and CDR2 sequences are MNHEY and SMNVEV (reference sequence). V gave up 9 bases and J gave up 3 bases, with 10 bases separating them.

V and J are TRBV11-3 and TRBJ2-1; D unclear. This CDR3 comprises 15 residues. The V gene's germline CDR1 is SGHNT and CDR2 YENEEA. Trimming took 0 bases from V and 5 from J, leaving 11 bases between them. The CDR3 here is CASSLDSGMDNEQFF. CDR3 coding DNA: TGTGCCAGCAGCTTAGATAGTGGGATGGACAATGAGCAGTTCTTC.

The chain recombines TRBV12-3 or TRBV12-4 with TRBJ2-7, with 8 bases aligning to TRBD1. Trimming cost V 1 base and J 7 bases; bases outside gene matches: 6. The CDR3 is made up of 14 amino acids. The CDR3 nucleotides read TGTGCCAGCAGTTTAGGGACAGGGTTTTTGGAGCAGTACTTC. It yields the protein CASSLGTGFLEQYF.

The chain uses TRBV6-6 and TRBJ1-1, with D perhaps TRBD1 (6 bases). The germline V gene encodes CDR1 MNHNY and CDR2 SVGAGI (reference sequence). CDR3 length: 14 residues. V was trimmed by 0 bases and J by 8 bases, leaving 13 bases between them. CDR3: CASSYSRGALEAFF. CDR3 in DNA: TGTGCCAGCAGTTACTCGAGGGGGGCTTTGGAAGCTTTCTTT.